A selection of T cell receptor beta chains follows, all from one sample in a study of shared clonotypes between healthy human individuals. Measured with immunoSEQ multiplex PCR; TCRdb has only the in-frame clones, and not every one. The sample consists of more than 2 million clones, 85% to 95% of them appearing once. Specimen: naive CD8+ T cells sorted from blood. These receptor sequences come from a man between 18 and 29 years old in good health. Each CDR3 is given without its conserved first and last residue. The order of the fields is J gene, V gene, clone size, CDR3 protein. Clone size appears in some rows only: once, few, many, or a class for an expanded clone.

TRBJ2-2	TRBV5-6	.	ASSFGPPRLADNTGELF
TRBJ2-1	TRBV7-9	.	ASSLLLAGENEQF
TRBJ2-6	TRBV29-1	.	SVGQGGAPGANVLT
TRBJ1-6	TRBV28	.	ASSLGNSPLH
TRBJ1-4	TRBV5-1	.	ASSLIDTGGYANEKLF
TRBJ1-2	TRBV7-8	.	ASSLVSGNGYT
TRBJ1-5	TRBV4-1	.	ASSHKYGDQPQH
TRBJ2-7	TRBV30	.	AWSVRGPYEQY
TRBJ2-3	TRBV10-3	.	AISESSLGTSRITDTQY
TRBJ1-1	TRBV11-2	.	ASSLVVGTEAF
TRBJ1-5	TRBV9	.	ASTSGDTNQPQH
TRBJ1-1	TRBV5-4	.	ASSPTWGGTEAF
TRBJ2-1	TRBV10-3	.	AISETGGNNEQF
TRBJ1-3	TRBV7-8	.	ASSWGPTDTIY
TRBJ1-2	TRBV7-8	.	ASSSRGDSGYT
TRBJ1-6	TRBV27	.	ASSFLGGSSPLH
TRBJ2-5	TRBV28	.	ASSSEVETQY
TRBJ2-1	TRBV9	.	ASSAVGTLYNEQF
TRBJ2-1	TRBV19	.	ASSIYQGGEQF
TRBJ2-3	TRBV6-5	.	ASSYTLAGVY
TRBJ2-7	TRBV29-1	.	SVGQGPAYEQY
TRBJ2-2	TRBV6-5	.	ASSYDYTGELF
TRBJ1-5	TRBV5-1	once	ASSLGEGSNQPQH
TRBJ2-3	TRBV9	.	ASSLSGGLGTDTQY
TRBJ2-7	TRBV7-6	.	ASSGLANSYEQY
TRBJ1-1	TRBV27	.	ASSPLAGGTEAF
TRBJ1-1	TRBV6-1	few	ASSDSLNTEAF
TRBJ2-1	TRBV7-2	.	ASSSGGQGLYNEQF
TRBJ2-3	TRBV6-6	.	ASSAWDEGADTQY
TRBJ2-1	TRBV6-1	.	ASSRGMNNEQF
TRBJ2-3	TRBV5-1	once	ASSSRTSGAGTDTQY
TRBJ2-7	TRBV5-6	.	ASSLVGTSGGPAYEQY
TRBJ1-5	TRBV28	.	ASSWSGRGYQPQH
TRBJ2-3	TRBV5-1	.	ASSPRGTEYSTDTQY
TRBJ2-1	TRBV4-2	.	ASSQDSDYNEQF
TRBJ2-3	TRBV4-1	.	ASSQEDRDTQY
TRBJ1-3	TRBV4-3	.	ASSQDRWNTIY
TRBJ1-1	TRBV7-6	.	ASSLGGMNTEAF
TRBJ2-3	TRBV28	.	ASSPAGSRTDTQY
TRBJ2-1	TRBV6-5	.	ASSPQGSYEQF
TRBJ1-3	TRBV4-1	.	ASSQSQTGPRNTIY
TRBJ2-3	TRBV9	.	ASSVVGQGGTDTQY
TRBJ2-7	TRBV7-2	.	ASSLSLLAGENEQY
TRBJ2-3	TRBV13	.	ASSLSSDTQY
TRBJ1-5	TRBV28	few	ASSAGQRDQPQH
TRBJ2-5	TRBV14	.	ASSQDSRRGRETQY
TRBJ1-6	TRBV2	.	ANSALKNSPLH